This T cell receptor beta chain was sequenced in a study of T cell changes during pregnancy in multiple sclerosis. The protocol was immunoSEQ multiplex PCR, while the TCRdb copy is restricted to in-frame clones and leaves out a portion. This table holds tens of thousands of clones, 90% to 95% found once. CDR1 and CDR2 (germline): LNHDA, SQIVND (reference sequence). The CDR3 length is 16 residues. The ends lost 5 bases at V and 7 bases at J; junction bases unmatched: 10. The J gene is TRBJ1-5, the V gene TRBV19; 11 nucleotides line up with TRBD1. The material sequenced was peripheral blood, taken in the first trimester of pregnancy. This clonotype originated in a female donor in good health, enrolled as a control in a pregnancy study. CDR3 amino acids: CASSGTGGVVQQPQHF. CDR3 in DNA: TGTGCCAGTAGTGGGACAGGGGGAGTTGTCCAGCAGCCCCAGCATTTT.